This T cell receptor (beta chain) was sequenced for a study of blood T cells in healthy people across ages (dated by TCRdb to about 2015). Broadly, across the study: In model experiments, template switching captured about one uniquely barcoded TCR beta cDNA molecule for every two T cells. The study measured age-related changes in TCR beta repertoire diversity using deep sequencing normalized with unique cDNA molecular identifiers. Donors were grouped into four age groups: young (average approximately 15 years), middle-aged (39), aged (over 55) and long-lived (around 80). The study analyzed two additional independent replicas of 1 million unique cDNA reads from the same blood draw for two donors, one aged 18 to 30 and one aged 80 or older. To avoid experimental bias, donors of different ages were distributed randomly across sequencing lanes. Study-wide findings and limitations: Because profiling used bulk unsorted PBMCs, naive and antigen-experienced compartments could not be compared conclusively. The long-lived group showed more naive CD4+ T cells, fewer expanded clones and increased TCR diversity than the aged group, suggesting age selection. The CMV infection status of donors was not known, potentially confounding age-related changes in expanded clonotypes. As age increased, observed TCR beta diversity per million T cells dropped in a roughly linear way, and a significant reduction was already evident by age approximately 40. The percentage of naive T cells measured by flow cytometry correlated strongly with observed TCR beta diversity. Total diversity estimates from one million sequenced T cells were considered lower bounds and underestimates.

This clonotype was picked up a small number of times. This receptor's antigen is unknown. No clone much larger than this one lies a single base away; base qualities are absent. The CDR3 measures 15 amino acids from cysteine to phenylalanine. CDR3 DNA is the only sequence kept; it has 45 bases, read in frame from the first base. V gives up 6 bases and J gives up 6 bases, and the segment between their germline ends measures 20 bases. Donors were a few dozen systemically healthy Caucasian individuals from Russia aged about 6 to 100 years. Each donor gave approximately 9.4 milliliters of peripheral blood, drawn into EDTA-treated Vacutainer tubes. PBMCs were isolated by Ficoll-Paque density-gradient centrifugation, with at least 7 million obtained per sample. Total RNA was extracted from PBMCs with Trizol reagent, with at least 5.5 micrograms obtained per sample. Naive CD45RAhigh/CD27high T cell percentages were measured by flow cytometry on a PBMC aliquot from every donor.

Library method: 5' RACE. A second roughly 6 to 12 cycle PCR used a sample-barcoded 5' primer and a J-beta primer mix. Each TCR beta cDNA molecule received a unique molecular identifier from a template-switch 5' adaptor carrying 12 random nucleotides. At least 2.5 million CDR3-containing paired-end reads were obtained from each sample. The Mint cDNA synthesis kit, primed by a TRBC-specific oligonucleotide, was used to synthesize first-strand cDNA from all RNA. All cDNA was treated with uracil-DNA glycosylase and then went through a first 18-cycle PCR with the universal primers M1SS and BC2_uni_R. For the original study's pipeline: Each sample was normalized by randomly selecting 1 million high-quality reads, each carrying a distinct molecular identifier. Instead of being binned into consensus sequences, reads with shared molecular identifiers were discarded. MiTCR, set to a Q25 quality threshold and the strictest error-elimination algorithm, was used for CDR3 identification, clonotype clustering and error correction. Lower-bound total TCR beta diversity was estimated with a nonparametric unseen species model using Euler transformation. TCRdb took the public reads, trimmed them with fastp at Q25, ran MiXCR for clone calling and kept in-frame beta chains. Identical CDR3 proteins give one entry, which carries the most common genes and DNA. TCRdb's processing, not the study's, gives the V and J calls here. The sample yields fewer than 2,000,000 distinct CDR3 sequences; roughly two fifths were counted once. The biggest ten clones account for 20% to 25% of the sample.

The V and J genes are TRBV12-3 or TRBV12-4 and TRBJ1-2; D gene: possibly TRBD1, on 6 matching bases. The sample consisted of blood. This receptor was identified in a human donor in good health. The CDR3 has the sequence CASRDSAVGANGYTF. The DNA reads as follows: TGTGCCAGCAGAGACTCTGCCGTGGGGGCGAATGGCTACACCTTC.